This TCR beta chain originates from a study of beta chain features in type 1 diabetes (dated by TCRdb to about 2018). A note on the overall study: Mean age, gender distribution, total cell number and subset yield did not differ between patients and healthy donors. A total of roughly 98,000,000 sorted cells were examined across all samples, and a strong correlation was observed between cell number per subset and RNA yield. In the study, recently diagnosed type 1 diabetes patients and matched healthy donors were compared on the TCRB repertoires of their sorted circulating CD4+ T cell subsets. Whereas all 30 or so donors provided naive and central memory subsets, regulatory and stem cell-like memory subsets were isolated from just 8 patients and about 8 healthy donors. The research as a whole found: Because small numbers of individuals were included in the HLA sub-analyses, any influence of HLA type on TCRB rearrangement was left unresolved. Patients with type 1 diabetes made fewer insertions and deleted more nucleotides at VDJ recombination sites, implying thymic rearrangement abnormalities. Type 1 diabetes patients showed a moderate but significant shortening of TCRB CDR3 length in all four CD4+ subsets. Because cDNA was sequenced instead of genomic DNA, activated cells with high expression could be over-represented, although the groups did not differ in activation or CD3 levels. Shorter templates might be favored by PCR, yet because patient and control samples were amplified and corrected together, any such skew would affect both groups equally. Naive, central memory and regulatory TCRB repertoires appeared to be more similar among patients than among healthy donors.

Each donor gave one peripheral blood draw, about 100 mL on average, collected into heparinised tubes. Using a panel that included CD45RO, CCR7, CD25, CD127, CD95 and CD27, naive, central memory, regulatory and stem cell-like memory CD4+ T cells were sorted on a BD FACSAria II. A purity above 95% was achieved for all sorted populations. Right away, PBMCs were isolated by Lymphoprep density gradient centrifugation and were stained directly, with no culture step. Samples were stained and sorted in pairs, with one healthy donor and one patient per experiment, so that batch effects were minimized. In the case of this clone: The antigen this receptor binds is unknown. No much larger clone is present one base from it, and per-base qualities are unavailable.

The High Capacity cDNA Reverse Transcription Kit was used to reverse transcribe all of the isolated RNA, meaning that expressed TCRB transcripts were what got sequenced. Deep immunoSEQ sequencing was applied to naive, central memory and regulatory T cell samples, giving an average of approximately 4 million total reads per sample. Sorted cells were lysed in RLT buffer, and RNA was extracted using DNase-treated RNeasy Micro or Mini kits according to cell number. To prevent cross-contamination, each cell subset was processed individually, whereas patient and healthy donor samples were processed jointly. The immunoSEQ multiplex PCR was used to amplify TCRB sequences from cDNA, yielding 87-bp fragments that span the CDR3 region. Sequencing of the amplicons was performed on the Illumina HiSeq platform. The published analysis was carried out like this. PCR bias was computationally corrected using synthetic template baselines, reads within Hamming distance 2 were collapsed, and singletons that could not be merged were discarded. Reads were aligned to IMGT to assign V, D and J genes, CDR3 length, and insertions or deletions at six rearrangement sites. Within each subset, clonotype counts were normalized to sorted cell number, and only after that were true diversity and Gini coefficients computed with the tcR R package. Repertoire sharing was quantified using the overlap coefficient calculated on TCRB nucleotide sequences. TCRdb re-hosts the immuneACCESS table, in-frame sequences only. Its copies lack some clones; in the studies checked, an unresolved V gene accounts for under half of them, and the cause for the rest is not known. V, J and clone size were drawn from that table, and D and trimming were deduced from the DNA. For this sample there are approximately 170,000 clones; roughly 8% appear just once. The leading ten clones occupy 0.5% of the sample.

The clonotype comes from a man aged 18 to 29 with type 1 diabetes. The sequenced material came from central memory CD4+ T cells from blood.

The CDR3 is CASRETADYGYTF. The bases are TGCGCCAGCAGGGAGACTGCAGACTATGGCTACACCTTC. The V and J genes are TRBV5-1 and TRBJ1-2; no D gene can be assigned with confidence. Trimming takes 5 bases from V and 3 bases from J, and the germline ends sit 11 bases apart. The CDR3 contains 13 residues, cysteine and phenylalanine counted. The CDR3 DNA has 39 bases and is translated from base 1. The germline V gene gives CDR1 as SGHRS and CDR2 as YFSETQ.